The rows below give T cell receptor beta chains drawn from one sample of a study of blood T cell repertoires in COVID-19. The method was immunoSEQ multiplex PCR; TCRdb's version includes in-frame clones alone and lacks a portion of them. The repertoire holds under 400,000 clones, with about 88% as singletons. The sample consisted of PBMCs or T cells enriched from blood (not recorded which). The origin of the receptors is a woman aged 25-40 years who had been exposed to COVID-19. Each CDR3 is given with its conserved first and last residue. A D gene is named only where the DNA matches it firmly. The size field is filled for only some rows; it gives once, few, many or a size class.

D gene	J gene	V gene	clone size	CDR3 DNA	CDR3 protein
TRBD1	TRBJ2-5	TRBV11-2	NA	TGTGCCAGCAGCTTAGAGGGACAGGCCCAAGAGACCCAGTACTTC	CASSLEGQAQETQYF
NA	TRBJ1-5	TRBV2	NA	TGTGCCAGCAGTGTAGGACAGAAAAATCAGCCCCAGCATTTT	CASSVGQKNQPQHF
NA	TRBJ2-7	TRBV28	NA	TGTGCCAGCAGTTTTAGCCAGGGGTACGAGCAGTACTTC	CASSFSQGYEQYF
NA	TRBJ1-4	TRBV30	NA	TGTGCCTGGAGCTCCGACAGGCTCGGACTTAATGAAAAACTGTTTTTT	CAWSSDRLGLNEKLFF
NA	TRBJ2-1	TRBV28	NA	TGTGCCAGCAGTTCCCACAGGGCTCGTCACAATGAGCAGTTCTTC	CASSSHRARHNEQFF
TRBD1	TRBJ2-2	TRBV5-5	NA	TGTGCCAGCAGTGGACAGGGAGTGAACACCGGGGAGCTGTTTTTT	CASSGQGVNTGELFF
TRBD1	TRBJ1-2	TRBV7-9	NA	TGTGCCAGCAGCACCGGGACAGCCTATGGCTACACCTTC	CASSTGTAYGYTF
TRBD1	TRBJ2-7	TRBV7-3	NA	TGTGCCAGCAGCAAAACGGGACAGGCCTACGAGCAGTACTTC	CASSKTGQAYEQYF
TRBD1	TRBJ1-1	TRBV11-2	NA	TGTGCCAGCAGTCGCGACAGGGGCACTGAAGCTTTCTTT	CASSRDRGTEAFF
TRBD2	TRBJ2-1	TRBV5-1	NA	TGCGCCAGCAGACTAGCGGCCGGAAACAATGAGCAGTTCTTC	CASRLAAGNNEQFF
NA	TRBJ2-5	TRBV29-1	once	TGCAGCGTTGAGCCCCACAGGGAAGAGACCCAGTACTTC	CSVEPHREETQYF
NA	TRBJ2-7	TRBV19	NA	TGTGCCAGCGCTCCGGGTTTGGGTGTCGGCTCCTACGAGCAGTACTTC	CASAPGLGVGSYEQYF
TRBD2	TRBJ2-1	TRBV3-1/TRBV3-2	NA	TGTGCCAGCAGCCCTTGGGGGACTAGCGAGAACAATGAGCAGTTCTTC	CASSPWGTSENNEQFF
NA	TRBJ1-5	TRBV18	once	TGTGCCAGCTCACCACCCCAGGGACAAGGCAATCAGCCCCAGCATTTT	CASSPPQGQGNQPQHF
TRBD1	TRBJ2-1	TRBV5-4	NA	TGTGCCAGCAGCTGGGGGGACAGGGCGTACAATGAGCAGTTCTTC	CASSWGDRAYNEQFF
TRBD2	TRBJ2-1	TRBV28	NA	TGTGCCAGCAGTTTAATTATAGCGGGAGACAGGGAGCAGTTCTTC	CASSLIIAGDREQFF
NA	TRBJ2-7	TRBV27	NA	TGTGCCAGCAGTTCCCCCCTCCGCTACGAGCAGTACTTC	CASSSPLRYEQYF
TRBD2	TRBJ2-1	TRBV6-5	NA	TGTGCCACCCAAAGGAGGACTAGCGGGACCTATGAGCAGTTCTTC	CATQRRTSGTYEQFF
TRBD1	TRBJ2-7	TRBV19	NA	TGTGCCAGTAGCGAAGGAGCCGGGACAGGGCGGTACGAGCAGTACTTC	CASSEGAGTGRYEQYF
TRBD1	TRBJ1-2	TRBV3-1/TRBV3-2	NA	TGTGCCAGCAGCCAGGGGACAGGGTCGGGCTACACCTTC	CASSQGTGSGYTF
TRBD1	TRBJ1-4	TRBV7-8	NA	TGTGCCAGCAGCTTCTACCCCTCAGGGGGCCTGAATGAAAAACTGTTTTTT	CASSFYPSGGLNEKLFF
TRBD1	TRBJ1-5	TRBV6-5	NA	TGTGCCAGCAGCAGGGGGAGCGGCAATCAGCCCCAGCATTTT	CASSRGSGNQPQHF
NA	TRBJ1-1	TRBV27	NA	TGTGCCAGCAGAACTTATGGGAACACTGAAGCTTTCTTT	CASRTYGNTEAFF
NA	TRBJ2-3	TRBV11-1	NA	TGTGCCAGCAGCTTACGGGGGGCCCTCACAGATACGCAGTATTTT	CASSLRGALTDTQYF
NA	TRBJ1-2	TRBV28	NA	TGTGCCAGCAAAGGACTTCGCTATGGCTACACCTTC	CASKGLRYGYTF
TRBD1	TRBJ2-7	TRBV5-1	NA	TGCGCCAGCAGCTTGGGGGACAGCTGGGCTTACGAGCAGTACTTC	CASSLGDSWAYEQYF
TRBD1	TRBJ1-5	TRBV7-6	NA	TGTGCCAGCAGTCCAGGGGGGAATAGCAATCAGCCCCAGCATTTT	CASSPGGNSNQPQHF
NA	TRBJ1-1	TRBV27	once	TGTGCCAGCAGTGCGGGGACGGGGGGTCAATCGATTGCTTTCTTT	CASSAGTGGQSIAFF
TRBD1	TRBJ2-7	TRBV28	NA	TGTGCCAGCAGTTCCTCCGGGACAGAAAGCTACGAGCAGTACTTC	CASSSSGTESYEQYF
TRBD1	TRBJ1-4	TRBV14	NA	TGTGCCAGCAGCCAAGAATCAGGGGGCGCGGGTGAAAAACTGTTTTTT	CASSQESGGAGEKLFF
NA	TRBJ2-7	TRBV18	NA	TGTGCCAGCTCGCGGGGGCAGCCCTACGAGCAGTACTTC	CASSRGQPYEQYF